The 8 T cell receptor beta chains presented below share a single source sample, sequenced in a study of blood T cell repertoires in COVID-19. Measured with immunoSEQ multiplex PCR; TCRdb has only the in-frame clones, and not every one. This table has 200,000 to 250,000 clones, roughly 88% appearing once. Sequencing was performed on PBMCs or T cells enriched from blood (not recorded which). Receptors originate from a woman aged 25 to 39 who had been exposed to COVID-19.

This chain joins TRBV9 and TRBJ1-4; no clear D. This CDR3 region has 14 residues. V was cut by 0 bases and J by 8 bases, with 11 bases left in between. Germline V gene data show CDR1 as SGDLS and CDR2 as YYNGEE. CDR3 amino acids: CASSVDFRAEKLFF. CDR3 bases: TGTGCCAGCAGCGTAGACTTCCGAGCCGAAAAACTGTTTTTT.

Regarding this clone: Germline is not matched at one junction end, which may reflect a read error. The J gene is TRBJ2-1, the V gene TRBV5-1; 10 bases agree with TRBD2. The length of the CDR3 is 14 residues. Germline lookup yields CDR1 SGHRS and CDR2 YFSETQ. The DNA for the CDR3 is TGCGCCAGCAACTTGGGACTAGCGTCCAATGAGCAGTTCTTC. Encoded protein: CASNLGLASNEQFF.

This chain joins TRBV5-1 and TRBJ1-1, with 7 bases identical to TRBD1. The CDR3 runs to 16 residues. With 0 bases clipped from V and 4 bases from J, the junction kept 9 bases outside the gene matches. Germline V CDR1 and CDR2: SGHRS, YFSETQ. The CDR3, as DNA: TGCGCCAGCAGCTTGGAGTCACAGGGGCGGGGCACTGAAGCTTTCTTT. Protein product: CASSLESQGRGTEAFF.

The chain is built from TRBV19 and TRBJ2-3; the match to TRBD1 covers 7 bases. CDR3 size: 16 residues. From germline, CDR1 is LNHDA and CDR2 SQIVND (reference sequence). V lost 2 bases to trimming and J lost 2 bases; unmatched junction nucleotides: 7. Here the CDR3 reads CASSITGTAYTDTQYF. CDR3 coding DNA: TGTGCCAGTAGTATAACCGGGACAGCATACACAGATACGCAGTATTTT.

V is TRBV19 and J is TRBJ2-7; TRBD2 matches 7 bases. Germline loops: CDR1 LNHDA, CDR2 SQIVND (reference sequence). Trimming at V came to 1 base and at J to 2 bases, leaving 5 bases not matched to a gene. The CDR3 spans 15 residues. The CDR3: CASSIVGGETYEQYF. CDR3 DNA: TGTGCCAGTAGTATAGTGGGGGGGGAAACCTACGAGCAGTACTTC.

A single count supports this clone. CDR3 nucleotide sequence: TGTGCCAGCAGCTTGGACAGGGGCCTCTATGGCTACACCTTC. Amino acid sequence: CASSLDRGLYGYTF. The genes are TRBV11-2 and TRBJ1-2; 9 bases are a match to TRBD1. The CDR3 is 14 residues long. CDR1 and CDR2 from the germline V gene are SGHAT and FQNNGV. Losses at the gene ends were 3 bases for V and 4 bases for J; bases not matched to a gene: 3.

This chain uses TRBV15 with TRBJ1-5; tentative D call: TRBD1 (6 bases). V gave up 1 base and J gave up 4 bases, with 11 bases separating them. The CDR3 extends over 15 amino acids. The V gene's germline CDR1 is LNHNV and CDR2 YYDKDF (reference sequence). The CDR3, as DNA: TGTGCCACCAGCAGAGGGAGGGGGGGAAATCAGCCCCAGCATTTT. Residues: CATSRGRGGNQPQHF.

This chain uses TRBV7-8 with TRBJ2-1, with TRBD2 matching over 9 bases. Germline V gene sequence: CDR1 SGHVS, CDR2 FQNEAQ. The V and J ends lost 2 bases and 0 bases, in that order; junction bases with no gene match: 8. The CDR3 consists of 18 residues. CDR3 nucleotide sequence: TGTGCCAGCAGCTTATCACTAGCGGGTGAGAGCTCCTACAATGAGCAGTTCTTC. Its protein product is CASSLSLAGESSYNEQFF.